Below, 12 T cell receptor beta chains from the same sample are listed, as sequenced in a study of control samples from healthy donors and cancer patients. The method was immunoSEQ multiplex PCR; TCRdb's version includes in-frame clones alone and lacks a portion of them. The sample yields just under 75,000 clones, roughly 90% seen once. Sequencing was performed on blood. The receptors stem from a woman aged 45-60 years in good health.

The chain has TRBV15 and TRBJ2-1, with 10 positions matching TRBD1. Germline V gene sequence: CDR1 LNHNV, CDR2 YYDKDF (reference sequence). V was clipped by 0 bases and J by 4 bases; unmatched bases: 3. The CDR3 consists of 16 residues. The CDR3 spells CATSRDRTGGYNEQFF. The CDR3 DNA follows: TGTGCCACCAGCAGAGATCGGACAGGGGGATACAATGAGCAGTTCTTC. Full variable domain (rest looked up from reference TRBV15 and TRBJ2-1): DAMVIQNPRYQVTQFGKPVTLSCSQTLNHNVMYWYQQKSSQAPKLLFHYYDKDFNNEADTPDNFQSRRPNTSFCFLDIRSPGLGDTAMYLCATSRDRTGGYNEQFFGPGTRLTVL.

This chain joins TRBV7-3 and TRBJ1-5; no definite D call. The CDR3 extends over 13 amino acids. Germline values: CDR1 SGHTA, CDR2 FQGTGA. V lost 5 bases and J lost 2, with 7 bases in between. CDR3: CASSPRGNQPQHF. In DNA, the CDR3 is TGTGCCAGCAGCCCCCGGGGCAATCAGCCCCAGCATTTT.

The chain has TRBV5-1 and TRBJ2-3, with D perhaps TRBD2 (5 bases). This CDR3 has 16 amino acids. V was shortened by 4 bases and J by 4 bases, with 19 bases between the two germline ends. Germline loops: CDR1 SGHRS, CDR2 YFSETQ. The CDR3 is CASSPELGLGPDTQYF. CDR3 coding DNA: TGCGCCAGCAGCCCGGAACTAGGATTGGGTCCAGATACGCAGTATTTT.

The chain couples TRBV2 to TRBJ2-1; tentatively, D is TRBD1 (5 bases). Germline-derived CDR1 and CDR2 are SNHLY and FYNNEI. The CDR3 loop spans 16 amino acids. The V end lost 7 bases, the J end lost 4 bases, and 20 bases lay between the germline ends. CDR3 in DNA: TGTGCCAGCAAAAAAAATGCCTTAGACAGATACAATGAGCAGTTCTTC. This sequence encodes CASKKNALDRYNEQFF.

Of note for this clone: Other DNA sequences within the sample encode an identical CDR3. V and J are TRBV5-1 and TRBJ1-4; a weak D match, TRBD1 (6 bases). This CDR3 is built from 14 residues. Trimming stripped 0 bases from V and 6 bases from J, with 9 bases between. CDR1 is SGHRS and CDR2 is YFSETQ in the germline V gene. As DNA, the CDR3 is TGCGCCAGCAGCTTGGGGGCAGGGGATGAAAAACTGTTTTTT. Protein sequence: CASSLGAGDEKLFF.

The V and J genes are TRBV6-5 and TRBJ1-2, with 8 positions matching TRBD1. V was clipped by 6 bases and J by 1 base; unmatched bases: 7. The CDR3 totals 15 residues. In germline, CDR1 is MNHEY, CDR2 SVGAGI. The CDR3 coding sequence is TGTGCCAGCAGGCCTCAGGGGGCCTTTAACTATGGCTACACCTTC. It translates to CASRPQGAFNYGYTF.

The J gene is TRBJ1-1, the V gene TRBV4-1, with D hard to call. The CDR3 consists of 14 residues. Looked up from germline, CDR1 is MGHRA and CDR2 is YSYEKL. V dropped 5 bases and J dropped 0 bases, with 10 bases sitting between them. Here the CDR3 DNA reads TGCGCCAGCAGCACGGAACGATTGAACACTGAAGCTTTCTTT. As protein: CASSTERLNTEAFF.

The rearrangement uses TRBV7-9 and TRBJ1-1; the D gene is possibly TRBD1 (6 bases). CDR1 and CDR2 from the germline V gene are SEHNR and FQNEAQ (reference sequence). CDR3 length equals 14 residues. V lost 5 bases and J lost 4, with 14 bases in between. The CDR3 here is CASSPQGGSTEAFF. CDR3 bases: TGTGCCAGCAGCCCTCAAGGGGGGAGCACTGAAGCTTTCTTT.

This chain joins TRBV4-1 and TRBJ1-4; D call uncertain. Per germline, CDR1 MGHRA and CDR2 YSYEKL. V lost 7 bases, J lost 5 bases, and 17 bases lay in between. This CDR3 is 15 amino acids long. The CDR3 sequence: CASTRAGKVNEKLFF. CDR3 nucleotide sequence: TGCGCCAGCACCCGGGCCGGGAAAGTCAATGAAAAACTGTTTTTT.

The genes are TRBV7-6 and TRBJ2-3; the match to TRBD2 covers 9 bases. CDR3 size: 16 residues. The V and J ends lost 2 bases and 1 base, in that order; junction bases with no gene match: 4. Germline assignment: CDR1 SGHVS and CDR2 FNYEAQ. As DNA, the CDR3 is TGTGCCAGCAGCTTAAGGCCTAGCGGGGGCACAGATACGCAGTATTTT. Protein: CASSLRPSGGTDTQYF.

This chain connects TRBV19 to TRBJ2-3; the D gene is possibly TRBD2 (5 bases). The V end lost 10 bases, the J end lost 1 base, and 18 bases lay between the germline ends. This CDR3 contains 15 residues. Germline lookup yields CDR1 LNHDA and CDR2 SQIVND (reference sequence). The CDR3 DNA follows: TGTGCCACTATTAGAGGGCCTATCCGCACAGATACGCAGTATTTT. Its translation is CATIRGPIRTDTQYF.

This clone was detected only a few times. The J gene is TRBJ1-2, the V gene TRBV11-2; TRBD1 might be the D (5 bases). Looked up from germline, CDR1 is SGHAT and CDR2 is FQNNGV. CDR3 length equals 14 residues. Trimming cost V 4 bases and J 8 bases, with 17 bases left between them. CDR3 in DNA: TGTGCCAGCAGCTCCTGGACCGGGGGGGAAGGCTACACCTTC. This sequence encodes CASSSWTGGEGYTF.